Shown below are 20 T cell receptor beta chains from a single sample sequenced in a study of control samples from healthy donors and cancer patients. The table came from immunoSEQ multiplex PCR; TCRdb's copy has only in-frame clones and leaves some out. The sample has about 92,000 clones; around 80% are singletons. The sequenced sample was blood. Source of these receptors: a woman in her sixties in good health.

This clone was counted a single time. The chain recombines TRBV19 with TRBJ2-5; D gene ambiguous. This CDR3 region has 15 residues. Deletions cut 2 bases from V and 1 base from J, with 11 bases between. Germline V gene data show CDR1 as LNHDA and CDR2 as SQIVND (reference sequence). The CDR3 sequence: CASSISSASQETQYF. CDR3 coding DNA: TGTGCCAGTAGTATAAGTTCGGCGAGCCAAGAGACCCAGTACTTC.

The rearrangement uses TRBV18 and TRBJ2-7; 9 bases fit TRBD1. The junction had 11 bases not matched to a gene; V was cut back by 6 bases and J by 5 bases. This CDR3 has 15 residues. Germline lookup yields CDR1 KGHSH and CDR2 LQKENI. The CDR3 DNA is TGTGCCAGCTCGCTGCTCGGGACAGGGATCGACGAGCAGTACTTC. It specifies CASSLLGTGIDEQYF.

The chain carries TRBV2 and TRBJ2-5; 8 bases are a match to TRBD2. CDR1 is SNHLY, CDR2 FYNNEI, per germline. Trimming at V came to 6 bases and at J to 5 bases, leaving 5 bases not matched to a gene. This CDR3 has 13 amino acids. CDR3 in amino acids: CASRVAGWETQYF. DNA of the CDR3: TGTGCCAGCAGAGTAGCGGGGTGGGAGACCCAGTACTTC.

This sequence joins TRBV11-2 and TRBJ1-5, with 8 bases identical to TRBD1. Germline CDR1 reads SGHAT; CDR2 reads FQNNGV. The length of the CDR3 is 17 residues. J lost 0 bases, V lost 5 bases, and 9 bases had no gene match. The CDR3 nucleotides are TGTGCCAGCAGCCCAGACAGGGGCCGATATAGCAATCAGCCCCAGCATTTT. This gives the protein CASSPDRGRYSNQPQHF. Drawing the rest from reference TRBV11-2 and TRBJ1-5, the complete variable domain is EAGVAQSPRYKIIEKRQSVAFWCNPISGHATLYWYQQILGQGPKLLIQFQNNGVVDDSQLPKDRFSAERLKGVDSTLKIQPAKLEDSAVYLCASSPDRGRYSNQPQHFGDGTRLSIL.

Only one count was recorded for this clone. The chain combines TRBV11-1 with TRBJ2-7; no clear D. Germline CDR1 SGHAT, CDR2 FQDESV (reference sequence). Deletions cut 3 bases from V and 0 bases from J, with 9 bases between. This CDR3 is built from 14 residues. Written as DNA, the CDR3 is TGTGCCAGCAGCTTTGCCGGGTACTCCTACGAGCAGTACTTC. Translated, it gives CASSFAGYSYEQYF.

This clone showed up just once. This chain uses TRBV12-1 with TRBJ2-2. TRBV12-1 represents a pseudogene. The CDR3 is 15 amino acids. CDR3 sequence: CASSFYYRYTGELFF. For the CDR3, the DNA is TGTGCCAGCAGCTTTTATTATCGATACACCGGGGAGCTGTTTTTT.

The chain couples TRBV10-3 to TRBJ1-2; TRBD1 is a possible D gene (5 bases). The germline gives CDR1 ENHRY, CDR2 SYGVKD. V lost 0 bases, J lost 4 bases, and 9 bases lay in between. This CDR3 spans 14 amino acids. The CDR3 region is CAISESGASYGYTF. CDR3 bases: TGTGCCATCAGTGAGTCCGGGGCCTCCTATGGCTACACCTTC.

The CDR3 loop is CASSLVPTGSVTGELFF. In nucleotides, the CDR3 is TGCGCCAGCAGCTTGGTACCGACCGGGAGTGTCACCGGGGAGCTGTTTTTT. This chain links TRBV5-1 with TRBJ2-2, with D perhaps TRBD2 (6 bases). The CDR3 is 17 amino acids. Germline CDR1 is SGHRS and CDR2 is YFSETQ. Trimming cost V 0 bases and J 4 bases, with 16 bases left between them. The full variable domain, completed using reference TRBV5-1 and TRBJ2-2, is KAGVTQTPRYLIKTRGQQVTLSCSPISGHRSVSWYQQTPGQGLQFLFEYFSETQRNKGNFPGRFSGRQFSNSRSEMNVSTLELGDSALYLCASSLVPTGSVTGELFFGEGSRLTVL.

This chain uses TRBV2 with TRBJ1-6, with D maybe TRBD1 (5 bases). Per the germline V gene, CDR1 is SNHLY and CDR2 is FYNNEI. CDR3 length: 15 amino acids. Trimming left V 8 bases short and J 7 bases short, with 18 bases between. Here the CDR3 reads CASHPGTAPNSPLHF. For the CDR3, the DNA is TGTGCCAGCCACCCAGGGACGGCACCCAATTCACCCCTCCACTTT.

The chain has TRBV11-2 and TRBJ1-6, with 9 bases that match TRBD1. V dropped 5 bases and J dropped 1; count of bases not matched to a gene: 6. Germline V gene lookup returns CDR1 SGHAT and CDR2 FQNNGV. The CDR3 extends over 17 amino acids. CDR3 DNA: TGTGCCAGCAGCCCACTGACAGGGGGATCCTATAATTCACCCCTCCACTTT. This sequence encodes CASSPLTGGSYNSPLHF.

This clone was counted only a few times. V gene TRBV15 combines with J gene TRBJ1-2; no clear D. Germline values: CDR1 LNHNV, CDR2 YYDKDF (reference sequence). The CDR3 loop spans 15 amino acids. Trimming took off 0 bases at V and 2 bases at J, with 10 bases between the two ends. The CDR3 DNA sequence: TGTGCCACCAGCAGAGATCGGGAGTCAAACTATGGCTACACCTTC. Protein sequence: CATSRDRESNYGYTF.

Written as DNA, the CDR3 is TGTGCCAGTAGTACGGGACAGAATCCTCCTGGGGCCAACGTCCTGACTTTC. Encoded protein: CASSTGQNPPGANVLTF. The chain joins TRBV19 to TRBJ2-6; 7 nucleotides align to TRBD1. CDR1 is LNHDA and CDR2 is SQIVND in the germline V gene (reference sequence). With 4 bases clipped from V and 2 bases from J, the junction kept 8 bases outside the gene matches. This CDR3 region has 17 residues.

This clone was seen once. The chain joins TRBV7-9 to TRBJ1-3; the D gene is possibly TRBD1 (5 bases). V lost 2 bases and J lost 0, with 8 bases in between. Germline CDR1 and CDR2: SEHNR and FQNEAQ (reference sequence). The CDR3 is 15 amino acids. CDR3 residues: CASSLPGHSGNTIYF. The CDR3, as DNA: TGTGCCAGCAGCTTACCAGGGCACTCTGGAAACACCATATATTTT.

This clone was counted once. The genes are TRBV7-9 and TRBJ2-5, with 7 bases identical to TRBD2. V lost 2 bases, J lost 10 bases, and 10 bases stayed unmatched. The germline V gene encodes CDR1 SEHNR and CDR2 FQNEAQ (reference sequence). The CDR3 covers 14 residues. Here the CDR3 DNA reads TGTGCCAGCAGCTTAAGCGGGGCTCCGGTTGACCAGTACTTC. This encodes CASSLSGAPVDQYF.

The CDR3 loop reads CATREGGYTF. The CDR3 DNA follows: TGTGCCACCCGGGAGGGGGGCTACACCTTC. The chain couples TRBV2 to TRBJ1-2, with D possibly being TRBD1 (5 bases). Trimming removed 10 bases from V and 8 bases from J, with 11 bases in between. This CDR3 is 10 amino acids long. Germline V gene lookup returns CDR1 SNHLY and CDR2 FYNNEI.

The V call is TRBV5-1, the J call TRBJ2-1; 13 bases map to TRBD2. The germline V gene encodes CDR1 SGHRS and CDR2 YFSETQ. This CDR3 contains 15 residues. V lost 4 bases and J lost 7; bases outside the gene matches: 5. In DNA form, the CDR3 reads TGCGCCAGCAGCGGGGGACTAGCGGGGCAGAATGAGCAGTTCTTC. Amino acid sequence: CASSGGLAGQNEQFF. Drawing the rest from reference TRBV5-1 and TRBJ2-1, the complete variable domain is KAGVTQTPRYLIKTRGQQVTLSCSPISGHRSVSWYQQTPGQGLQFLFEYFSETQRNKGNFPGRFSGRQFSNSRSEMNVSTLELGDSALYLCASSGGLAGQNEQFFGPGTRLTVL.

This clone has only a few counts. The chain uses TRBV2 and TRBJ1-5; perhaps TRBD1 as D (5 bases). Germline V gives CDR1 SNHLY, CDR2 FYNNEI. V was cut by 4 bases and J by 4 bases, with 11 bases left in between. The CDR3 extends over 14 amino acids. CDR3 loop: CASSGAGINQPQHF. The DNA of the CDR3 is TGTGCCAGCAGTGGGGCAGGGATAAATCAGCCCCAGCATTTT.

The chain couples TRBV6-5 to TRBJ2-1; D not resolved. CDR1 is MNHEY, CDR2 SVGAGI, per germline. The germline V and J ends were trimmed by 4 bases and 2 bases, with 9 bases remaining between them. The length of the CDR3 is 14 residues. CDR3 coding DNA: TGTGCCAGCAGTTCCCAACAGCCCTACAATGAGCAGTTCTTC. Translating it yields CASSSQQPYNEQFF.

This rearrangement joins TRBV28 to TRBJ1-1; the D is unclear. Germline V CDR1 and CDR2: MDHEN, SYDVKM. The germline V and J ends were trimmed by 3 bases and 11 bases, with 13 bases remaining between them. The CDR3 consists of 12 residues. CDR3 in amino acids: CASSLVATGAFF. The DNA of the CDR3 is TGTGCCAGCAGTTTGGTGGCCACTGGGGCTTTCTTT. Full variable domain (missing parts from reference TRBV28 and TRBJ1-1): DVKVTQSSRYLVKRTGEKVFLECVQDMDHENMFWYRQDPGLGLRLIYFSYDVKMKEKGDIPEGYSVSREKKERFSLILESASTNQTSMYLCASSLVATGAFFGQGTRLTVV.

The chain recombines TRBV3-1 (or the pseudogene TRBV3-2) with TRBJ1-6, with 11 bases identical to TRBD1. The V gene end was trimmed by 2 bases and the J gene end by 6 bases; junction bases not matched to a gene: 6. The CDR3 runs to 17 residues. CDR1 LGHDT and CDR2 YNNKEL come from the germline V gene (reference sequence). CDR3 protein: CASSQPGTGGSNSPLHF. The DNA of the CDR3 is TGTGCCAGCAGCCAACCAGGGACAGGGGGGAGTAATTCACCCCTCCACTTT.